Listed here are 22 T cell receptor beta chains from one sample, sequenced in a study of blood T cell repertoires in COVID-19. Sequencing used immunoSEQ multiplex PCR; TCRdb keeps in-frame clones, though not all of them. The sample records about 220,000 clones, roughly 87% being singletons. What was sequenced was PBMCs or T cells enriched from blood (not recorded which). These receptors all come from a young woman with acute COVID-19.

This clone was detected once. V usage is TRBV7-6 and J usage is TRBJ2-7, with 7 bases identical to TRBD2. The germline gives CDR1 SGHVS, CDR2 FNYEAQ. CDR3 length equals 13 residues. V was pared by 3 bases and J by 4 bases, with 3 bases of the junction left unmatched. CDR3 protein: CASSLAGEYEQYF. In DNA, the CDR3 is TGTGCCAGCAGCTTGGCGGGGGAGTACGAGCAGTACTTC.

This chain joins TRBV2 and TRBJ1-5; D is uncertain. This CDR3 has 13 amino acids. V shed 10 bases and J shed 8 bases, with 18 bases lying between them. Germline loops: CDR1 SNHLY, CDR2 FYNNEI. The CDR3 DNA reads TGTGCCACCAAACGGGGAGCCGGGAAGCCCCAGCATTTT. Amino acid sequence: CATKRGAGKPQHF.

The chain couples TRBV12-3 or TRBV12-4 to TRBJ1-2; D gene unclear. V lost 7 bases, J lost 4 bases, and 13 bases lay in between. The CDR3 loop spans 13 amino acids. CDR3 region: CASTLTVAYGYTF. The CDR3, as DNA: TGTGCCAGCACCTTGACGGTAGCCTATGGCTACACCTTC.

The chain joins TRBV9 to TRBJ1-2, with D hard to call. Germline lookup yields CDR1 SGDLS and CDR2 YYNGEE. This CDR3 is built from 15 residues. The ends were cut back, 0 bases at V and 2 bases at J, with 11 bases in the middle. The CDR3 sequence is CASSVEGLGNYGYTF. The CDR3 DNA follows: TGTGCCAGCAGCGTAGAAGGACTCGGGAACTATGGCTACACCTTC.

The chain is built from TRBV6-5 and TRBJ2-1; D is possibly TRBD1 (6 bases). The germline V gene has CDR1 MNHEY and CDR2 SVGAGI. CDR3 length: 15 residues. Deletions cut 7 bases from V and 6 bases from J, with 19 bases between. CDR3 in amino acids: CASTPTGPSGNEQFF. CDR3 DNA sequence: TGTGCCAGCACCCCAACAGGGCCCTCGGGCAATGAGCAGTTCTTC.

The chain employs TRBV18 and TRBJ2-1; 9 bases are a match to TRBD1. Germline CDR1 reads KGHSH; CDR2 reads LQKENI. The CDR3 sequence is 14 residues long. V lost 5 bases, J lost 5 bases, and 4 bases stayed unmatched. The CDR3 DNA reads as TGTGCCAGCTCAGAACAGGGGGCCGACAATGAGCAGTTCTTC. Its protein product is CASSEQGADNEQFF.

The chain uses TRBV10-3 and TRBJ1-6, with D possibly matching TRBD1 (5 bases). CDR3 length: 11 residues. Germline-derived CDR1 and CDR2 are ENHRY and SYGVKD. The V end was cut by 6 bases, the J end by 13 bases, with 10 bases between. The CDR3 DNA reads as TGTGCCATCAGCGGGGGTCGGCCCCTCCACTTT. This codes for CAISGGRPLHF.

This rearrangement joins TRBV11-3 to TRBJ2-3; TRBD2 agrees at 9 bases. Trimming took 5 bases from V and 3 from J; bases not matched to a gene: 9. Germline loops: CDR1 SGHNT, CDR2 YENEEA. The CDR3 is 16 amino acids. The DNA of the CDR3 is TGTGCCAGCAGCCTCTCTGGCGGGGGGGCTACAGATACGCAGTATTTT. This encodes CASSLSGGGATDTQYF.

The chain recombines TRBV7-9 with TRBJ1-1; no clear D gene. Germline values: CDR1 SEHNR, CDR2 FQNEAQ (reference sequence). Between the trimmed V and J ends, which lost 3 bases and 1 base, there was a span of 9 bases. CDR3 length: 14 amino acids. The CDR3 DNA reads as TGTGCCAGCAGCTTGGAACAGCCGAACACTGAAGCTTTCTTT. Translated, it gives CASSLEQPNTEAFF.

The V gene is TRBV2, the J gene TRBJ1-5, with 8 positions matching TRBD1. Germline CDR1 SNHLY, CDR2 FYNNEI. The CDR3 runs to 15 residues. V shed 3 bases, J shed 6 bases, and the junction held 7 bases outside the gene matches. This CDR3 reads CASSDPDRAAQPQHF. The CDR3 DNA reads TGTGCCAGCAGTGACCCGGACAGGGCCGCTCAGCCCCAGCATTTT.

This clone was counted only a few times. This chain uses TRBV19 with TRBJ2-1; TRBD1 aligns across 8 bases. Germline V gene sequence: CDR1 LNHDA, CDR2 SQIVND (reference sequence). The CDR3 totals 16 residues. V was clipped by 3 bases and J by 0 bases; unmatched bases: 4. CDR3 sequence: CASSIRTGPSYNEQFF. The CDR3 DNA is TGTGCCAGTAGTATTCGGACAGGGCCCTCCTACAATGAGCAGTTCTTC.

The chain is built from TRBV4-3 and TRBJ1-1, with a tentative D call TRBD1 (6 bases). This CDR3 is built from 13 residues. V lost 1 base and J lost 8, with 11 bases in between. The V gene's germline CDR1 is LGHNA and CDR2 YSLEER. CDR3 in DNA: TGCGCCAGCAGCCAAGGGGTGGACAGAGAAGCTTTCTTT. It codes for CASSQGVDREAFF.

This clone was seen only a few times. The chain recombines TRBV24-1 with TRBJ1-4; 9 positions agree with TRBD1. Per the germline V gene, CDR1 is KGHDR and CDR2 is SFDVKD. CDR3 size: 16 residues. V was clipped by 3 bases and J by 9 bases; unmatched bases: 10. The chain's CDR3 is CATSDTHRGRAKKLFF. CDR3 nucleotide sequence: TGTGCCACCAGTGATACCCACAGGGGGCGGGCAAAAAAACTGTTTTTT.

The V and J genes are TRBV27 and TRBJ1-5; D is possibly TRBD1 (5 bases). The CDR3 runs 15 residues. Deletions cut 5 bases from V and 6 bases from J, with 17 bases between. CDR1 and CDR2 (germline): MNHEY, SMNVEV (reference sequence). CDR3 loop: CASSRSIPGIQPQHF. CDR3 bases: TGTGCCAGCAGTCGCTCAATCCCAGGGATTCAGCCCCAGCATTTT.

The J gene is TRBJ2-5, the V gene TRBV5-1, with D possibly matching TRBD2 (6 bases). V was cut by 4 bases and J by 5 bases, with 18 bases left in between. This CDR3 comprises 15 residues. CDR1 is SGHRS and CDR2 is YFSETQ in the germline V gene. The chain's CDR3 is CASSGGGAQQETQYF. The CDR3, as DNA: TGCGCCAGCAGCGGCGGAGGGGCCCAACAGGAGACCCAGTACTTC. Full variable domain (missing parts from reference TRBV5-1 and TRBJ2-5): KAGVTQTPRYLIKTRGQQVTLSCSPISGHRSVSWYQQTPGQGLQFLFEYFSETQRNKGNFPGRFSGRQFSNSRSEMNVSTLELGDSALYLCASSGGGAQQETQYFGPGTRLLVL.

The chain employs TRBV19 and TRBJ1-2; D is uncertain. V was shortened by 5 bases and J by 9 bases, with 16 bases between the two germline ends. The CDR3 contains 13 residues. The germline gives CDR1 LNHDA, CDR2 SQIVND (reference sequence). This CDR3 reads CASSPSGQFSYTF. DNA of the CDR3: TGTGCCAGTAGTCCCTCTGGTCAGTTCAGCTACACCTTC.

The rearrangement links TRBV5-6 to TRBJ2-5; 7 bases are shared with TRBD2. Germline loops: CDR1 SGHDT, CDR2 YYEEEE. CDR3 length: 16 residues. V shed 2 bases, J shed 5 bases, and the junction held 12 bases outside the gene matches. The CDR3 reads CASSFRGGVVAETQYF. The CDR3 DNA is TGTGCCAGCAGCTTTAGGGGAGGGGTGGTAGCTGAGACCCAGTACTTC.

The rearrangement uses TRBV14 and TRBJ2-3, with 11 bases identical to TRBD2. The length of the CDR3 is 15 residues. CDR1 SGHDN and CDR2 FVKESK come from the germline V gene. V was clipped by 4 bases and J by 5 bases; unmatched bases: 5. CDR3 sequence: CASSLIAGGRDTQYF. As DNA, the CDR3 is TGTGCCAGCAGCCTGATAGCGGGGGGGCGAGATACGCAGTATTTT.

V and J are TRBV2 and TRBJ1-1; D ambiguous. Germline CDR1 and CDR2: SNHLY and FYNNEI. The CDR3 runs 11 residues. V was trimmed by 8 bases and J by 8 bases, leaving 12 bases between them. Written as DNA, the CDR3 is TGTGCCAGCTCGGGTGAGAGGGAAGCTTTCTTT. Its translation: CASSGEREAFF.

The J gene is TRBJ1-1, the V gene TRBV7-2, with 7 positions matching TRBD1. The CDR3 runs to 15 residues. Germline CDR1 and CDR2: SGHTA and FQGNSA. The ends lost 4 bases at V and 6 bases at J; junction bases unmatched: 11. CDR3 in amino acids: CASSSQGRARAEAFF. The CDR3 region has the DNA TGTGCCAGCAGCTCACAGGGGCGGGCGAGGGCTGAAGCTTTCTTT.

The genes are TRBV5-1 and TRBJ1-1, with D perhaps matching TRBD1 (6 bases). This CDR3 comprises 13 residues. V was cut by 4 bases and J by 3 bases, with 10 bases left in between. Per germline, CDR1 SGHRS and CDR2 YFSETQ. DNA for the CDR3: TGCGCCAGCAGCCACGGACAGTACACTGAAGCTTTCTTT. Translated: CASSHGQYTEAFF.

The V call is TRBV5-1, the J call TRBJ1-4; weak D call: TRBD1 (5 bases). Germline lookup yields CDR1 SGHRS and CDR2 YFSETQ. V shed 0 bases and J shed 6 bases, with 12 bases lying between them. The CDR3 consists of 15 residues. The CDR3 reads CASSLGVGEDEKLFF. In DNA, the CDR3 is TGCGCCAGCAGCTTGGGTGTAGGGGAGGATGAAAAACTGTTTTTT.